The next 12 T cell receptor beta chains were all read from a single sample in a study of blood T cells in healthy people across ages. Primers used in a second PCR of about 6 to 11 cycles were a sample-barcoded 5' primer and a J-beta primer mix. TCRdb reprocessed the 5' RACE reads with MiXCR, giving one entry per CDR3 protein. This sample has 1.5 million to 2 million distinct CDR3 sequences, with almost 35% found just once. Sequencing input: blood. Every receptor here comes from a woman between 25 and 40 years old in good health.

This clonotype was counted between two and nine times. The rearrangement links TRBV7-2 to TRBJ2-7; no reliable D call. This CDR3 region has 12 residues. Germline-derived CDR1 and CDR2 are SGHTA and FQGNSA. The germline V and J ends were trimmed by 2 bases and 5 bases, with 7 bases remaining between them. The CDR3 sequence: CASSLRWDEQYF. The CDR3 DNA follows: TGTGCCAGCAGCTTAAGGTGGGACGAGCAGTACTTC.

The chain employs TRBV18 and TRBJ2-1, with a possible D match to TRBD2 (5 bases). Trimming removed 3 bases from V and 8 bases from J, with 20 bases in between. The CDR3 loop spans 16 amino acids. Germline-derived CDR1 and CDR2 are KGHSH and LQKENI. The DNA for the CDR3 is TGTGCCAGCTCACCTGAGCGGATGGGAACCGGCGATGAGCAGTTCTTC. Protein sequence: CASSPERMGTGDEQFF.

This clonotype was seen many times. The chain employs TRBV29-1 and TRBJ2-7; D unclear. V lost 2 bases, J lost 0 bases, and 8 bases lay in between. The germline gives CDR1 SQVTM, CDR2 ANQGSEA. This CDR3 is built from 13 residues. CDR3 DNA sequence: TGCAGCGTTGAATGGGGAAGCTCCTACGAGCAGTACTTC. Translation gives CSVEWGSSYEQYF.

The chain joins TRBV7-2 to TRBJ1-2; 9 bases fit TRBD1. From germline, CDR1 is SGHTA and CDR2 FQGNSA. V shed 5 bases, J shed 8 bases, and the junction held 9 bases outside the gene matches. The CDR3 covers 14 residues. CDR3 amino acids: CASSVRTGERGYTF. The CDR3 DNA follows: TGTGCCAGCAGCGTAAGGACAGGGGAACGAGGCTACACCTTC.

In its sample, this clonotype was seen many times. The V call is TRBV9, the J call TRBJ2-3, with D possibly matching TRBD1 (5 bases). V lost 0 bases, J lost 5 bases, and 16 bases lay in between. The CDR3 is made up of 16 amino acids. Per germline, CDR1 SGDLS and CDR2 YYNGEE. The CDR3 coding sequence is TGTGCCAGCAGCGTAGGTGTAGGGGCGCTGGGAGATACGCAGTATTTT. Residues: CASSVGVGALGDTQYF.

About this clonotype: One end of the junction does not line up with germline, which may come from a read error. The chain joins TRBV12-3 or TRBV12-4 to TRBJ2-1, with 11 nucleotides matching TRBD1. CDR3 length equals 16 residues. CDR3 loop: CAISLGGTGGDNEQFF. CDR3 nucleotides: TGTGCCATCAGTTTGGGGGGGACAGGGGGTGACAATGAGCAGTTCTTC.

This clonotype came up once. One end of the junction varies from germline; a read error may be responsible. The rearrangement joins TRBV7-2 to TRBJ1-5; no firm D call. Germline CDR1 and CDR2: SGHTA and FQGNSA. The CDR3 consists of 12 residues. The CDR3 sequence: CASSLGTEPRHF. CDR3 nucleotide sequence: TGTGCCAGCAGCTTAGGTACGGAGCCCCGGCATTTT.

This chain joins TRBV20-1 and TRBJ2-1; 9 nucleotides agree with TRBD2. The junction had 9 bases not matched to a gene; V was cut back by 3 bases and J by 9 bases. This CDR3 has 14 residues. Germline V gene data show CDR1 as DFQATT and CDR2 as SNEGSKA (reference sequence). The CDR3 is CSASVAGGMSEQFF. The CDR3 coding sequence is TGCAGTGCTAGTGTTGCGGGAGGGATGAGTGAGCAGTTCTTC.

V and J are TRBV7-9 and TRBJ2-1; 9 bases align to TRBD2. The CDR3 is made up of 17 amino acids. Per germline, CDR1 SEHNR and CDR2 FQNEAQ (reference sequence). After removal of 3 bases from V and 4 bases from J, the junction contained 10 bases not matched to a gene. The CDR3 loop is CASSFVLTSGRYNEQFF. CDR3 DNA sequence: TGTGCCAGCAGCTTTGTCCTCACTAGCGGGCGGTACAATGAGCAGTTCTTC.

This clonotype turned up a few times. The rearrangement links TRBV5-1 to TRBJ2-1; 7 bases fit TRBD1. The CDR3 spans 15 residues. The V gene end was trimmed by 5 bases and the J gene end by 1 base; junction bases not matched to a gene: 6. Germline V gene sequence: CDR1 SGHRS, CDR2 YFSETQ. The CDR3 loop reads CASRAGTESYNEQFF. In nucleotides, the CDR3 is TGCGCCAGCAGGGCCGGGACAGAGTCCTACAATGAGCAGTTCTTC.

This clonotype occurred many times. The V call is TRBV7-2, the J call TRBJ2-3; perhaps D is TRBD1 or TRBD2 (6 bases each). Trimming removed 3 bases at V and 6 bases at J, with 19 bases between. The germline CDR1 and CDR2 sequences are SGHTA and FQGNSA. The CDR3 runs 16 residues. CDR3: CASSLGGPAKGDTQYF. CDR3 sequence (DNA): TGTGCCAGCAGCTTGGGGGGCCCTGCCAAGGGGGATACGCAGTATTTT.

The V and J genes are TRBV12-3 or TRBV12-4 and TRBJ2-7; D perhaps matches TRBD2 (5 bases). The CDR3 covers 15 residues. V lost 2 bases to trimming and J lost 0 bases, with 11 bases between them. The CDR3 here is CASSLWADYSYEQYF. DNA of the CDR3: TGTGCCAGCAGTTTATGGGCAGACTACTCCTACGAGCAGTACTTC.